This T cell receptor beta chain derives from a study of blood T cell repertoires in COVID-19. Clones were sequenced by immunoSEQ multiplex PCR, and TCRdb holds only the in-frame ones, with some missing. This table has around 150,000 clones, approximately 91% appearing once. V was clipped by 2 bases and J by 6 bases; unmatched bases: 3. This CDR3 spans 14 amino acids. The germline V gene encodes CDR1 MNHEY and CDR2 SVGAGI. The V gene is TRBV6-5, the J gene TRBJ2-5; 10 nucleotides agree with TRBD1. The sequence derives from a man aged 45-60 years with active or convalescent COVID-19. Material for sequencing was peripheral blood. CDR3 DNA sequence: TGTGCCAGCAGTTACCGACAGGGGGCCCAGACCCAGTACTTC. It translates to CASSYRQGAQTQYF.